This TCR beta chain was identified in a study of cytomegalovirus exposure and HLA in healthy donors. Researchers ran the PCR with 60 Vbeta and 13 Jbeta primers. TCRdb's copy holds only in-frame clones and misses some; the assay was immunoSEQ multiplex PCR. The sample shows 120,000 to 150,000 clones, 65% to 85% of them seen only once. Germline assignment: CDR1 SEHNR and CDR2 FQNEAQ (reference sequence). The CDR3 spans 16 residues. Trimming pared 2 bases from V and 2 bases from J, leaving 13 bases between. The genes are TRBV7-9 and TRBJ2-1; perhaps TRBD2 as D (6 bases). This receptor was taken from a middle-aged woman in good health and CMV-seropositive. The sequencing sample was made of PBMCs. The CDR3 loop reads CASSLNVWGAYNEQFF. The CDR3 DNA reads TGTGCCAGCAGCTTAAATGTCTGGGGGGCCTACAATGAGCAGTTCTTC.